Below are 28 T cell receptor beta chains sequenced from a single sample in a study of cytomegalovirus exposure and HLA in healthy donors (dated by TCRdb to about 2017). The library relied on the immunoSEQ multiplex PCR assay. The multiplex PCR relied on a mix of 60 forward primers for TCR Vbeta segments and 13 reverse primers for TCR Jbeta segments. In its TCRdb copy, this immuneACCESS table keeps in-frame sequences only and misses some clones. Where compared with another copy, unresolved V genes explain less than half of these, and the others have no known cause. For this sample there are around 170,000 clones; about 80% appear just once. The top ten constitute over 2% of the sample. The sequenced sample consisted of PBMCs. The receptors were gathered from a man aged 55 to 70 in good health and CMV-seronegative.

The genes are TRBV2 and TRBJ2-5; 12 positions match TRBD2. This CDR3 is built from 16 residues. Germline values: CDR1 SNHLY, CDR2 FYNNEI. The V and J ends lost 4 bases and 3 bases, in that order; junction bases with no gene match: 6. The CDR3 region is CASSVGTSGGKETQYF. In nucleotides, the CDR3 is TGTGCCAGCAGTGTGGGCACTAGCGGGGGGAAAGAGACCCAGTACTTC.

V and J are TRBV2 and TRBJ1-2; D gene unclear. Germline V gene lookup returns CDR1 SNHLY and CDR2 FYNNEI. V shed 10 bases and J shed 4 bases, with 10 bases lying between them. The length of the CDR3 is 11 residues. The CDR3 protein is CATRAAYGYTF. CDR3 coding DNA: TGTGCCACTAGAGCGGCCTATGGCTACACCTTC.

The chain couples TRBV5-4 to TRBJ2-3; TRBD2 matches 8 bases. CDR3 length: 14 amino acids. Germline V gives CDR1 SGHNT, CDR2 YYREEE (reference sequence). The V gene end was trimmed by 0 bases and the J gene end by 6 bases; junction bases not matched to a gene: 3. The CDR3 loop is CASSLVGLADTQYF. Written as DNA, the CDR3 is TGTGCCAGCAGCTTGGTAGGACTAGCCGATACGCAGTATTTT.

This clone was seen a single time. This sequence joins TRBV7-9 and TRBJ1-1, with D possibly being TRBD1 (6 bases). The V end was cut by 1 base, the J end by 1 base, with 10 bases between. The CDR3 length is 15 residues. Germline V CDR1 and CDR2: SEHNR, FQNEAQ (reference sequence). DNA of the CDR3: TGTGCCAGCAGCTTAGAGCAGGGGCAGAACACTGAAGCTTTCTTT. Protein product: CASSLEQGQNTEAFF.

The CDR3 loop reads CASAVGIEAFF. The DNA for the CDR3 is TGTGCCAGCGCGGTCGGAATTGAAGCTTTCTTT. V gene TRBV28 combines with J gene TRBJ1-1, with D uncertain. Germline CDR1 and CDR2: MDHEN and SYDVKM. Trimming took off 8 bases at V and 7 bases at J, with 11 bases between the two ends. This CDR3 region has 11 residues.

CDR3 amino acids: CASSPLSGYGEKLFF. DNA for the CDR3: TGTGCCAGCAGTCCATTATCGGGGTATGGGGAAAAACTGTTTTTT. The rearrangement joins TRBV6-6 to TRBJ1-4; D not certain. CDR1 MNHNY and CDR2 SVGAGI come from the germline V gene (reference sequence). Trimming took 5 bases from V and 8 from J, leaving 18 bases between them. The CDR3 is 15 amino acids.

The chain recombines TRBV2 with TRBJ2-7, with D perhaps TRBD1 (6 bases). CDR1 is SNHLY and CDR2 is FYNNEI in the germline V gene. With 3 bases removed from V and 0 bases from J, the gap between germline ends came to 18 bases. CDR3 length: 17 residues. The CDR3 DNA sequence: TGTGCCAGCAGTGATTTCGCCGGGACATCGAGCTCCTACGAGCAGTACTTC. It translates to CASSDFAGTSSSYEQYF.

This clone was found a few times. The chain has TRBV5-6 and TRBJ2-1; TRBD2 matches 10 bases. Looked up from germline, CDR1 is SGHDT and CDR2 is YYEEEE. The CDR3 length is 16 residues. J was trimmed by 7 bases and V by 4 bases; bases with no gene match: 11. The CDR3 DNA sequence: TGTGCCAGCAGCGTGGCGACAGCGGGAGGGCGTAATGAGCAGTTCTTC. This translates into CASSVATAGGRNEQFF.

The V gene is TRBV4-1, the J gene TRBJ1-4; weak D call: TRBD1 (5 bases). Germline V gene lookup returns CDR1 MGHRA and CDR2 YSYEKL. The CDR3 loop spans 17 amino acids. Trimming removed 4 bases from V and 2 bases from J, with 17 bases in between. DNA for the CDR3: TGCGCCAGCAGCCCCCGCTGGGGGGGTTCGACTAATGAAAAACTGTTTTTT. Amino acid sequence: CASSPRWGGSTNEKLFF.

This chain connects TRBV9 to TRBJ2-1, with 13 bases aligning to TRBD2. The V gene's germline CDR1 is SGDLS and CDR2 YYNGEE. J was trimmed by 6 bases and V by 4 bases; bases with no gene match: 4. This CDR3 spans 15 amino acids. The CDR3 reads CASSPRTSGSNEQFF. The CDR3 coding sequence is TGTGCCAGCAGCCCTAGGACTAGCGGGAGCAATGAGCAGTTCTTC.

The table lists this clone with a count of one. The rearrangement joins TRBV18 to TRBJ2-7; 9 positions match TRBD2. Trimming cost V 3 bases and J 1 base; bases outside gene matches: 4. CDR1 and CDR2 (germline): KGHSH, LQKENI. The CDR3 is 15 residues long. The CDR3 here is CASSPSGGLSYEQYF. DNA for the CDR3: TGTGCCAGCTCACCGAGCGGGGGGCTGTCCTACGAGCAGTACTTC.

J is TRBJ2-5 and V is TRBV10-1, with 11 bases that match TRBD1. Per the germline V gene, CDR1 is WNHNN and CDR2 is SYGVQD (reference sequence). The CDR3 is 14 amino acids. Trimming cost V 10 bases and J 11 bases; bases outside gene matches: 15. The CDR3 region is CATSQYGTGGEQYF. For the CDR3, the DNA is TGCGCCACCTCGCAATACGGGACAGGGGGGGAGCAGTACTTC.

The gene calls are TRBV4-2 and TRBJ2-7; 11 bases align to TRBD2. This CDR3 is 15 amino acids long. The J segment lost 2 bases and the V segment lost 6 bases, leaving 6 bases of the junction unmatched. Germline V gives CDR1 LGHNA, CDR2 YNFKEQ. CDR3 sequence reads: CASSALAGGPYEQYF. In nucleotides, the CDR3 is TGTGCCAGCAGTGCGTTAGCGGGAGGGCCCTACGAGCAGTACTTC.

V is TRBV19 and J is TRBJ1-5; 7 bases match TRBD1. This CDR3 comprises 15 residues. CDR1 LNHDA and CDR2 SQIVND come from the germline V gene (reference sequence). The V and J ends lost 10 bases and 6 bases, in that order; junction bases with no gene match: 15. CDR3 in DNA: TGTGCCACCACCATGGAAGGGGGCGCGGGTCAGCCCCAGCATTTT. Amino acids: CATTMEGGAGQPQHF.

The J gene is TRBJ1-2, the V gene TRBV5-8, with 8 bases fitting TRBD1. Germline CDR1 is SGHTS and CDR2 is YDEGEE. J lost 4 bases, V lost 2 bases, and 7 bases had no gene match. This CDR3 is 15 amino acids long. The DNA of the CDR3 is TGTGCCAGCAGCTTTAAGACAGGGGAGGCCTATGGCTACACCTTC. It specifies CASSFKTGEAYGYTF. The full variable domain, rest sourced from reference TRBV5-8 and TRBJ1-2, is EAGVTQSPTHLIKTRGQQATLRCSPISGHTSVYWYQQALGLGLQFLLWYDEGEERNRGNFPPRFSGRQFPNYSSELNVNALELEDSALYLCASSFKTGEAYGYTFGSGTRLTVV.

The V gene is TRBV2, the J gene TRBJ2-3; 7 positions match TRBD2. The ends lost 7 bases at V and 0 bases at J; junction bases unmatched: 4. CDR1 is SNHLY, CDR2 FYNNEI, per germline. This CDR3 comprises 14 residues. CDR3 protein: CASNERGSTDTQYF. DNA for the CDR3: TGTGCCAGCAATGAGCGGGGCAGCACAGATACGCAGTATTTT.

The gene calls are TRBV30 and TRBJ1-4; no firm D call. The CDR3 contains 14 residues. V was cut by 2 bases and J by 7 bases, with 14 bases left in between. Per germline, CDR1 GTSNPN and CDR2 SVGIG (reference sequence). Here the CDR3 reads CAWSNSLLGEKLFF. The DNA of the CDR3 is TGTGCCTGGAGTAATTCCCTTCTAGGTGAAAAACTGTTTTTT.

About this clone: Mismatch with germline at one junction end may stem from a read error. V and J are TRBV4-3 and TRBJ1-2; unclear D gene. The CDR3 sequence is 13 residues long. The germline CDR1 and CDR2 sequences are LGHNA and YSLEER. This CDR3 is CASSPQVAQRYPF. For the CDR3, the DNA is TGCGCCAGCAGCCCCCAAGTTGCCCAGCGCTACCCCTTC.

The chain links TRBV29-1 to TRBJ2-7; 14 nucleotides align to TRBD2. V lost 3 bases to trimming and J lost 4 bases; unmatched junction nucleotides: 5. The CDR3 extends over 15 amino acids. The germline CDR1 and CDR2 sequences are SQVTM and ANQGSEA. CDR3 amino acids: CSVEGTSGSQYEQYF. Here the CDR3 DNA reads TGCAGCGTTGAGGGGACTAGCGGGAGTCAATACGAGCAGTACTTC.

CDR3 DNA sequence: TGTGCCAGCAGCCAGGGTTCTAGCGGGGCCTACAATGAGCAGTTCTTC. Protein product: CASSQGSSGAYNEQFF. The chain joins TRBV5-4 to TRBJ2-1; 9 positions match TRBD2. The CDR3 has 16 amino acids. The germline gives CDR1 SGHNT, CDR2 YYREEE (reference sequence). Trimming removed 4 bases from V and 2 bases from J; junction bases left unmatched: 7.

The CDR3 loop is CASSLATRYEQYF. CDR3 coding DNA: TGCGCCAGCAGCTTGGCGACACGCTACGAGCAGTACTTC. The gene calls are TRBV5-1 and TRBJ2-7; D is undetermined. Germline lookup yields CDR1 SGHRS and CDR2 YFSETQ. V shed 0 bases and J shed 3 bases, with 7 bases lying between them. The CDR3 extends over 13 amino acids.

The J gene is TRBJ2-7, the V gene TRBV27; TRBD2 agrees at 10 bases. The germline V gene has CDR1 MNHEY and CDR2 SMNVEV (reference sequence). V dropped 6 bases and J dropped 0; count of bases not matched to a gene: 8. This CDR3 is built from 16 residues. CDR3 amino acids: CASSSGLAVFSYEQYF. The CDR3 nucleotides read TGTGCCAGCAGCTCTGGACTAGCGGTTTTCTCCTACGAGCAGTACTTC.

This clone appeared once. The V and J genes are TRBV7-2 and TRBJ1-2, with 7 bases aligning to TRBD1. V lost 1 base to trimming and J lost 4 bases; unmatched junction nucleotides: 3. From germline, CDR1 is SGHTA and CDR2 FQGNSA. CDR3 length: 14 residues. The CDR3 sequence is CASSLGGQTYGYTF. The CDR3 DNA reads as TGTGCCAGCAGCTTAGGGGGACAGACCTATGGCTACACCTTC.

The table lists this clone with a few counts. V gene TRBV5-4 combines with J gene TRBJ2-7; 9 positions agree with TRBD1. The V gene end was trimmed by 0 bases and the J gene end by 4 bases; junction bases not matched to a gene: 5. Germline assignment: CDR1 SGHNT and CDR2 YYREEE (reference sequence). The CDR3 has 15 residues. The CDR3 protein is CASSLGTGANYEQYF. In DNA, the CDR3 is TGTGCCAGCAGCTTGGGGACAGGGGCGAATTACGAGCAGTACTTC.

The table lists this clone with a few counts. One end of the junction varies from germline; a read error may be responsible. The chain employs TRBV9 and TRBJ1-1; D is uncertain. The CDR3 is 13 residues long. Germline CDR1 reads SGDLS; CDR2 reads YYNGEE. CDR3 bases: TGTGCCAGCAGCGTAGACCCAGGCGGTCCGGGGTCCTTT. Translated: CASSVDPGGPGSF.

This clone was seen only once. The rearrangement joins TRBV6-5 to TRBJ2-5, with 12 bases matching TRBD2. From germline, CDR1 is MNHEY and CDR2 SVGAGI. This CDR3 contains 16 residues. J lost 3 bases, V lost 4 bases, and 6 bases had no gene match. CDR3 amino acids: CASSSGTSGPEETQYF. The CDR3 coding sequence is TGTGCCAGCAGTTCTGGGACTAGCGGGCCCGAAGAGACCCAGTACTTC.

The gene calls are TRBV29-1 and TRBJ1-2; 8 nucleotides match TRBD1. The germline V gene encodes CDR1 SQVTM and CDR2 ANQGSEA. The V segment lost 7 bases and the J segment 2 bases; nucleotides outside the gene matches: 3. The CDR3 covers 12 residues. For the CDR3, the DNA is TGCAGCGACAGGGACAGGAACTATGGCTACACCTTC. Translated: CSDRDRNYGYTF.

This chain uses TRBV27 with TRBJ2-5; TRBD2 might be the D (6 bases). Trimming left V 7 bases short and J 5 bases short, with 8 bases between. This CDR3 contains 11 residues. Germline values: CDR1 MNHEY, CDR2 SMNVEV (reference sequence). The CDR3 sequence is CASKGRETQYF. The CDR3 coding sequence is TGTGCCAGCAAGGGGAGGGAGACCCAGTACTTC.